This T cell receptor beta chain was sequenced during a study of cytomegalovirus exposure and HLA in healthy donors. The PCR contained 60 Vbeta and 13 Jbeta primers. TCRdb keeps only in-frame clones here, not all; method: immunoSEQ multiplex PCR. The table shows roughly 150,000 clones, with approximately 88% occurring only once. Each donor was nominally healthy when sampled (though unrecorded immune exposures were likely). The germline gives CDR1 SEHNR, CDR2 FQNEAQ (reference sequence). The CDR3 spans 16 residues. The V segment lost 6 bases and the J segment 3 bases; nucleotides outside the gene matches: 10.

This receptor was identified in a woman in her late teens or twenties in good health and CMV-seronegative. The chain couples TRBV7-9 to TRBJ2-3; 9 nucleotides match TRBD2. Sequenced: PBMCs. The CDR3 coding sequence is TGTGCCAGCAGTCCTGGACTAGCGTACATAACAGATACGCAGTATTTT. This sequence encodes CASSPGLAYITDTQYF.